This note documents a single T cell receptor beta chain sequence. What it binds is unknown. The data derive from a study of T-cell memory formation after mild COVID-19. Trimming at V came to 4 bases and at J to 5 bases, leaving 8 bases not matched to a gene. The CDR3 runs 17 residues. Germline values: CDR1 SGHRS, CDR2 YFSETQ. TCRalpha and TCRbeta libraries used 5'RACE with constant-segment primers and UMIs. One entry per CDR3 protein, called by TCRdb with MiXCR from the 5' RACE reads. The sample lists about 180,000 distinct CDR3 sequences; about a sixth were seen once. Study results and caveats: Researchers report contracting CD4+ clones mostly in CM and EM, with CD8+ clones in EMRA. Cross-reactive memory apparently joined, as some responding clones appeared in pre-infection memory. CD4+ bias marked clones expanding day 15 to 37, unlike balanced contracting clones.

The chain employs TRBV5-1 and TRBJ2-2; 13 bases match TRBD2. The source of this sequence is an adult woman who had mild COVID-19 (a few samples of this study predate the infection). Cell type and time point are not known. The sequencing input was PBMCs or a T cell subset sorted from them (not recorded which). The chain's CDR3 is CASSLPGTSGITGELFF. The CDR3 coding sequence is TGCGCCAGCAGCCTTCCCGGGACTAGCGGGATTACCGGGGAGCTGTTTTTT. Full variable domain (rest looked up from reference TRBV5-1 and TRBJ2-2): KAGVTQTPRYLIKTRGQQVTLSCSPISGHRSVSWYQQTPGQGLQFLFEYFSETQRNKGNFPGRFSGRQFSNSRSEMNVSTLELGDSALYLCASSLPGTSGITGELFFGEGSRLTVL.